This T cell receptor (beta chain) was identified during a study of T cells in women clearing cervical HPV infection. Overall study: Cases: HPV16-related CIN3 or worse on histology, a couple of invasive cancers.

To note about this clone: The antigen remains undetermined. The CDR3 goes on 3 residues after the read ends, and that part is filled in from the germline J gene.

The assay was immunoSEQ multiplex PCR, and TCRdb's table has in-frame clones only and misses some. The sample data list approximately 9,200 clones. In germline, CDR1 is MNHEY, CDR2 SVGEGT. Trimming left V 0 bases short and J 2 bases short, with 10 bases between. CDR3 size: 15 residues. Study-level results: Effector/memory and HPV-specific T cells were not isolated, and association timing is unknown.

The sample was blood buffy coat. The chain carries TRBV6-2 or TRBV6-3 and TRBJ1-1, with D possibly matching TRBD1 (5 bases). This receptor was identified in a woman between 18 and 75 years old with a cervical HPV16 infection that either progressed to CIN3+ or cleared (not recorded which). The part of the CDR3 DNA that was read is TGTGCCAGCAGTTACTCGATCCAGGGAAACACTGAA. Protein sequence: CASSYSIQGNTE. The entire CDR3 protein is CASSYSIQGNTEAFF.